The sequence of this T cell receptor (beta chain) was determined in a study of CD8+ T cells in alopecia areata. RNA extraction and reverse transcription yielded cDNA as sequencing template. Sequencing was performed with immunoSEQ multiplex PCR; in TCRdb, only in-frame clones are kept and a portion is missing. This table holds tens of thousands of clones, 44% found once. The sample comprised NKG2D-low CD8+ T cells sorted from blood. The sequence came from a human donor with alopecia areata.

CDR3: CSVGDRAYNEQFF. CDR3 coding DNA: TGCAGCGTTGGAGACAGGGCCTACAATGAGCAGTTCTTC. The chain uses TRBV29-1 and TRBJ2-1; 7 bases agree with TRBD1. The CDR3 sequence is 13 residues long. V was pared by 4 bases and J by 2 bases, with 2 bases of the junction left unmatched. Per the germline V gene, CDR1 is SQVTM and CDR2 is ANQGSEA.